Detailed here is one TCR beta chain. No antigen is known for it. It has no much larger one-base neighbor in the sample; base qualities were not kept. All of the isolated RNA was reverse transcribed with the High Capacity cDNA Reverse Transcription Kit, so expressed TCRB transcripts were sequenced. Naive, central memory and regulatory T cell samples underwent deep immunoSEQ sequencing, averaging approximately 3.5 million total reads per sample. After sorted cells were lysed in RLT buffer, RNA was extracted with DNase-treated RNeasy Micro or Mini kits, with the choice depending on cell number. To prevent cross-contamination, every cell subset was processed on its own, while patient and healthy donor samples were processed together. TCRB sequences were amplified from cDNA with the immunoSEQ multiplex PCR, producing 87-bp fragments spanning the CDR3 region. The amplicons were sequenced using the Illumina HiSeq platform. As for how the authors treated the data: Synthetic template baselines were used to correct PCR bias computationally, reads within Hamming distance 2 were collapsed together, and singletons that could not be merged were discarded. By aligning reads against IMGT, V, D and J genes, CDR3 length, and insertions or deletions at six rearrangement sites were assigned. Within each subset, clonotype counts were normalized to sorted cell number, and only after that were true diversity and Gini coefficients computed with the tcR R package. Repertoire sharing was quantified using the overlap coefficient calculated on TCRB nucleotide sequences. Out-of-frame TCRB sequences from naive cells were analyzed as a proxy for the pre-selection repertoire. As stored in TCRdb, this immuneACCESS dataset retains in-frame rearrangements with V and J assigned. A fraction of the clones does not appear; measured against another copy, unresolved V genes explain less than half of the discrepancy, and the remainder lacks a known reason. V, J and clone size derive from that table, while D and trimming were established from the DNA sequence. The sample contains roughly 400,000 clones, around 16% of them found a single time. The top ten clones comprise approximately 0.019% of the sample.

Each donor gave one peripheral blood draw, about 110 mL on average, collected into heparinised tubes. A BD FACSAria II and a panel including CD45RO, CCR7, CD25, CD127, CD95 and CD27 were used to sort naive, central memory, regulatory and stem cell-like memory CD4+ T cells. A purity above 98% was achieved for all sorted populations. Right away, PBMCs were isolated by Lymphoprep density gradient centrifugation and were stained directly, with no culture step. So that batch effects would be minimized, each experiment stained and sorted samples in pairs, pairing one healthy donor with one patient. Spanning cysteine to phenylalanine, the CDR3 consists of 15 amino acids. CDR3 DNA only is kept here, 45 bases in frame from base 1. From the germline V gene, CDR1 is KGHSH and CDR2 is LQKENI. V is pared back by 0 bases and J by 1 base, with 9 bases lying between the germline termini. These data come from a study of beta chain features in type 1 diabetes (dated by TCRdb to 2016 to 2018). At the level of the whole study: Patients and healthy donors did not differ in mean age, gender distribution, total cell number or subset yield. A total of 90 million to 120 million sorted cells were examined across all samples, and a strong correlation was observed between cell number per subset and RNA yield. The study compared TCRB repertoires of sorted circulating CD4+ T cell subsets between recently diagnosed type 1 diabetes patients and matched healthy donors. Regulatory and stem cell-like memory subsets were obtained from only 8 patients and roughly 8 healthy donors, while naive and central memory subsets were obtained from all 28 donors.

Points the paper makes about the study in general: Sequencing cDNA rather than genomic DNA could over-represent highly expressing activated cells, although activation and CD3 levels did not differ between groups. A moderate but significant shortening of TCRB CDR3 length was observed in type 1 diabetes patients in all four CD4+ subsets. Naive, central memory and regulatory TCRB repertoires appeared to be more alike among patients than among healthy donors. Fewer insertions and more nucleotide deletions at VDJ recombination sites were observed in patients with type 1 diabetes, implying thymic rearrangement abnormalities. HLA sub-analyses involved small numbers of individuals, so any influence of HLA type on TCRB rearrangement remained unresolved. Shorter templates might have been favored by PCR, but patient and control samples were amplified and corrected together, so both groups would have been affected equally by any skew.

The sample taken for sequencing was naive CD4+ T cells from blood. In light of the paper, this sample's cell subset or site label describes: true naive CD4+ T cells. Recombination linked TRBV18 to TRBJ1-1, with the identity of the D gene unclear. This sequence originates from a woman aged 18-35 years in good health. The DNA reads as follows: TGTGCCAGCTCACCACCCAGGATGGGGAACACTGAAGCTTTCTTT. It codes for CASSPPRMGNTEAFF.